The rows below give T cell receptor beta chains drawn from one sample of a study of shared clonotypes between healthy human individuals. Sequenced by immunoSEQ multiplex PCR; TCRdb stores in-frame clones only, minus some. The sample consists of around 2.3 million clones, around 95% of them appearing once. The source material was naive CD4+ T cells sorted from blood. Receptors were obtained from a man aged 18 to 29 in good health. Both conserved end residues are part of each CDR3. The order of the fields is CDR3 DNA, CDR3 protein, J gene, clone size, D gene, V gene. D genes are given only for firm matches. Rows may omit the clone size; those that give it use once, few, many or a size class.

DNA: TGTGCCAGCAGCCGAGAGGTGAACACTGAAGCTTTCTTT
CDR3: CASSREVNTEAFF
J: TRBJ1-1
size: NA
D: NA
V: TRBV5-4

DNA: TGTGCCATCAGTGAATCGGCTAGCGGGATCTCCTACAATGAGCAGTTCTTC
CDR3: CAISESASGISYNEQFF
J: TRBJ2-1
size: NA
D: TRBD2
V: TRBV10-3

DNA: TGTGCCAGCAGTGCAATCCCCTCGAGCTCCTACGAGCAGTACTTC
CDR3: CASSAIPSSSYEQYF
J: TRBJ2-7
size: few
D: NA
V: TRBV6-1

DNA: TGTGCCAGCAGTCGACCCGGGACTAGCGTCTACGAGCAGTACTTC
CDR3: CASSRPGTSVYEQYF
J: TRBJ2-7
size: NA
D: TRBD2
V: TRBV6-5

DNA: TGTGCCAGCAGCTTACTAGCGTTCGGGGAGCTGTTTTTT
CDR3: CASSLLAFGELFF
J: TRBJ2-2
size: NA
D: TRBD2
V: TRBV28

DNA: TGTGCCAGCAGCGCCCGAGGGGGGCCTAATTCACCCCTCCACTTT
CDR3: CASSARGGPNSPLHF
J: TRBJ1-6
size: NA
D: NA
V: TRBV7-2

DNA: TGTGCCAGCAGCCAACAGACAGGTCCCCCCGGAGAGCAGTACTTC
CDR3: CASSQQTGPPGEQYF
J: TRBJ2-7
size: once
D: NA
V: TRBV7-8

DNA: TGTGCCAGCACCCGGGGCGCCTTGGTTGGAGGGGAGCTGTTTTTT
CDR3: CASTRGALVGGELFF
J: TRBJ2-2
size: once
D: NA
V: TRBV7-8

DNA: TGTGCCAGCAGATCACTCCAACCGGGACAGGGGGCAGAGACCCAGTACTTC
CDR3: CASRSLQPGQGAETQYF
J: TRBJ2-5
size: NA
D: TRBD1
V: TRBV5-6

DNA: TGCGCCAGCAGCCTGACAGGGCACGGTGGTGAAAAACTGTTTTTT
CDR3: CASSLTGHGGEKLFF
J: TRBJ1-4
size: NA
D: TRBD1
V: TRBV4-3

DNA: TGTGCCAGCAGCGTAGAGTCAGCTCCAGAAAATGAGCAGTTCTTC
CDR3: CASSVESAPENEQFF
J: TRBJ2-1
size: NA
D: NA
V: TRBV9

DNA: TGTGCCAGCAGCCCTCCCCCAGGGAAGAACACTGAAGCTTTCTTT
CDR3: CASSPPPGKNTEAFF
J: TRBJ1-1
size: NA
D: NA
V: TRBV11-2

DNA: TGTGCCAGCAGTTCGACAGGCTTGAACACTGAAGCTTTCTTT
CDR3: CASSSTGLNTEAFF
J: TRBJ1-1
size: NA
D: NA
V: TRBV28

DNA: TGCGCCAGCAGCCCGGGACAAGGGGTTCAGCCCCAGCATTTT
CDR3: CASSPGQGVQPQHF
J: TRBJ1-5
size: few
D: NA
V: TRBV5-1

DNA: TGTGCCTGGAGTGTAAGACAGAACCTACTTAACTCACCCCTCCACTTT
CDR3: CAWSVRQNLLNSPLHF
J: TRBJ1-6
size: NA
D: NA
V: TRBV30

DNA: TGTGCCAGCCTTATTACAGCGAACACTGAAGCTTTCTTT
CDR3: CASLITANTEAFF
J: TRBJ1-1
size: NA
D: NA
V: TRBV6-1

DNA: TGTGCCAGCAGTGAAAGGGACCTCTTACCCCTCCACTTT
CDR3: CASSERDLLPLHF
J: TRBJ1-6
size: NA
D: NA
V: TRBV6-1

DNA: TGTGCCATCAGTGGAGACTTTGGGGCCTACAATGAGCAGTTCTTC
CDR3: CAISGDFGAYNEQFF
J: TRBJ2-1
size: NA
D: NA
V: TRBV10-3

DNA: TGTGCCAGCAGTGAATCTCGGGGGCCTTGGGGCTACACCTTC
CDR3: CASSESRGPWGYTF
J: TRBJ1-2
size: NA
D: NA
V: TRBV25-1

DNA: TGTGCCAGCTCCAATAGGGACTCTGGGGCCAACGTCCTGACTTTC
CDR3: CASSNRDSGANVLTF
J: TRBJ2-6
size: NA
D: NA
V: TRBV18

DNA: TGTGCCAGCAGTGGCCTTAGCGGGGGGGCCGGGGAGCTGTTTTTT
CDR3: CASSGLSGGAGELFF
J: TRBJ2-2
size: NA
D: TRBD2
V: TRBV6-1

DNA: TGTGCCAGCAGTCCCGGGACAGTTCAAGAGACCCAGTACTTC
CDR3: CASSPGTVQETQYF
J: TRBJ2-5
size: NA
D: TRBD1
V: TRBV27

DNA: TGTGCCAGCAGTTACTCGACGGGACAGGGAAACAATGAGCAGTTCTTC
CDR3: CASSYSTGQGNNEQFF
J: TRBJ2-1
size: NA
D: TRBD1
V: TRBV6-5

DNA: TGTGCCAGCAGTGAAGAGGGGGTCGACGGCTACACCTTC
CDR3: CASSEEGVDGYTF
J: TRBJ1-2
size: NA
D: NA
V: TRBV2

DNA: TGTGCCAGCAGCGTAGATACAGATACGCAGTATTTT
CDR3: CASSVDTDTQYF
J: TRBJ2-3
size: NA
D: NA
V: TRBV7-9

DNA: TGTGCCATCGGCTCGCGGGGGACCTACGAGCAGTACTTC
CDR3: CAIGSRGTYEQYF
J: TRBJ2-7
size: NA
D: TRBD2
V: TRBV10-3

DNA: TGTGCCAGCAGTTACTCAGGGACCGGGGCCAACGTCCTGACTTTC
CDR3: CASSYSGTGANVLTF
J: TRBJ2-6
size: NA
D: NA
V: TRBV6-5

DNA: TGTGCCACCAGACAGACGGGACCGAATCAGCCCCAGCATTTT
CDR3: CATRQTGPNQPQHF
J: TRBJ1-5
size: NA
D: NA
V: TRBV15

DNA: TGTGCCAGTAGTATTAAGGGTCCACAGACCCAGTACTTC
CDR3: CASSIKGPQTQYF
J: TRBJ2-5
size: NA
D: NA
V: TRBV19

DNA: TGTGCCAGCAGTCCTCAGGCCCCAAATGAAAAACTGTTTTTT
CDR3: CASSPQAPNEKLFF
J: TRBJ1-4
size: NA
D: NA
V: TRBV28

DNA: TGTGCCAGCTCACCAGTGACAGTAAATTCACCCTACGAGCAGTACTTC
CDR3: CASSPVTVNSPYEQYF
J: TRBJ2-7
size: NA
D: NA
V: TRBV18

DNA: TGTGCCAGCAGCCTTAGCGGAGTCTACAATGAGCAGTTCTTC
CDR3: CASSLSGVYNEQFF
J: TRBJ2-1
size: NA
D: NA
V: TRBV6-5

DNA: TGTGCCAGCAGCCAGAGACCAAATCTCCTCTACGAGCAGTACTTC
CDR3: CASSQRPNLLYEQYF
J: TRBJ2-7
size: NA
D: NA
V: TRBV14

DNA: TGTGCCAGCAGTGAGGGACAGTCATACTACAATGAGCAGTTCTTC
CDR3: CASSEGQSYYNEQFF
J: TRBJ2-1
size: NA
D: TRBD1
V: TRBV25-1

DNA: TGTGCCAGCAGACGACACGGGAACACTGAAGCTTTCTTT
CDR3: CASRRHGNTEAFF
J: TRBJ1-1
size: NA
D: NA
V: TRBV28

DNA: TGTGCCACCAGCAGGTTAGGACTAGCAGACTACAATGAGCAGTTCTTC
CDR3: CATSRLGLADYNEQFF
J: TRBJ2-1
size: NA
D: TRBD2
V: TRBV15

DNA: TGTGCCAGCAGCGCAACCCGGACAGGCGGCGAAGGCTACACCTTC
CDR3: CASSATRTGGEGYTF
J: TRBJ1-2
size: once
D: TRBD1
V: TRBV9

DNA: TGTGCCAGCAGCTTACTAGCGGGAGACATTACCGGGGAGCTGTTTTTT
CDR3: CASSLLAGDITGELFF
J: TRBJ2-2
size: NA
D: TRBD2
V: TRBV5-4

DNA: TGTGCCATCAGTGAACTACAGGGAAGGAACACTGAAGCTTTCTTT
CDR3: CAISELQGRNTEAFF
J: TRBJ1-1
size: NA
D: NA
V: TRBV10-3

DNA: TGTGCCAGCAGTCAGGGGTTCGCTCGCACAGATACGCAGTATTTT
CDR3: CASSQGFARTDTQYF
J: TRBJ2-3
size: NA
D: NA
V: TRBV6-5

DNA: TGTGCCAGCTCCCGGGGGAATGAGCAGTTCTTC
CDR3: CASSRGNEQFF
J: TRBJ2-1
size: NA
D: NA
V: TRBV7-2

DNA: TGCGCCAGCAGCCAGAGGTTAACAGGGCTGTACAATGAGCAGTTCTTC
CDR3: CASSQRLTGLYNEQFF
J: TRBJ2-1
size: NA
D: NA
V: TRBV4-3

DNA: TGTGCCAGCAGCTTGAGCATCGGCGGGAGGGAAGGAGATACGCAGTATTTT
CDR3: CASSLSIGGREGDTQYF
J: TRBJ2-3
size: NA
D: TRBD2
V: TRBV11-3

DNA: TGTGCCAGCAGCTTGGGGCCAGGGGGTGGTGAAAAACTGTTTTTT
CDR3: CASSLGPGGGEKLFF
J: TRBJ1-4
size: NA
D: TRBD1
V: TRBV5-4

DNA: TGTGCCAGCAGCTTTGGGCTAGCGGGGGGAACTACGCAGTATTTT
CDR3: CASSFGLAGGTTQYF
J: TRBJ2-3
size: NA
D: TRBD2
V: TRBV7-8

DNA: TGCGCCAGCAGCTTGGAGGCGCGAGCTGGAAATGAGCAGTTCTTC
CDR3: CASSLEARAGNEQFF
J: TRBJ2-1
size: NA
D: NA
V: TRBV5-1

DNA: TGTGCCAGCAGCTTAGCCAGAACGGGACTCAAGGCCGAGCAGTACTTC
CDR3: CASSLARTGLKAEQYF
J: TRBJ2-7
size: once
D: NA
V: TRBV7-8

DNA: TGCGCCAGCAGCTTTGAACTAGCGGGAGTCAATGAGCAGTTCTTC
CDR3: CASSFELAGVNEQFF
J: TRBJ2-1
size: NA
D: TRBD2
V: TRBV5-1

DNA: TGTGCCAGCAGCTTGGACACCCACTATGGCTACACCTTC
CDR3: CASSLDTHYGYTF
J: TRBJ1-2
size: NA
D: NA
V: TRBV7-2

DNA: TGTGCCTGGCAGCCGGAGAGCTCCTACGAGCAGTACTTC
CDR3: CAWQPESSYEQYF
J: TRBJ2-7
size: NA
D: NA
V: TRBV30

DNA: TGTGCCAGCAGCTTAAGGGGGATGAACACTGAAGCTTTCTTT
CDR3: CASSLRGMNTEAFF
J: TRBJ1-1
size: NA
D: NA
V: TRBV7-8

DNA: TGTGCCAGCAGTTCGGGACACTTGAACTATGGCTACACCTTC
CDR3: CASSSGHLNYGYTF
J: TRBJ1-2
size: NA
D: NA
V: TRBV21-1